The 26 T cell receptor beta chains below all came from one sample that was sequenced in a study of human T cells and chemical hapten exposure. The time point: patch test 1, 2 weeks after DPC sensitization. Treatment specified: therapeutic diphenylcyclopropenone sensitization with weekly scalp DPC. TCRdb fed the RACE reads into MiXCR, producing one record per CDR3 protein. The data show roughly 380,000 distinct CDR3 sequences, 4.8% seen once. The sample here was whole blood, taken in connection with sensitization to the hapten diphenylcyclopropenone (DPC). These TCRs come from a woman aged 45-59 years with alopecia areata. Some clones in this sample may be carry-over from other donors' samples.

At least ten counts were recorded for this clonotype. The chain uses TRBV6-1 and TRBJ1-1; the D gene is possibly TRBD1 (5 bases). V was pared by 0 bases and J by 5 bases, with 7 bases between. This CDR3 region has 13 residues. Per the germline V gene, CDR1 is MNHNS and CDR2 is SASEGT. The CDR3 loop reads CASSEAGVTEAFF. The CDR3 bases are TGTGCCAGCAGTGAAGCGGGGGTGACTGAAGCTTTCTTT.

The chain combines TRBV5-6 with TRBJ2-7; TRBD1 is a possible D gene (6 bases). Trimming pared 1 base from V and 7 bases from J, leaving 15 bases between. The CDR3 is 14 amino acids. Germline CDR1 SGHDT, CDR2 YYEEEE. CDR3 sequence reads: CASSLSPGASEQYF. CDR3 nucleotide sequence: TGTGCCAGCAGCTTGTCCCCAGGGGCGTCGGAGCAGTACTTC.

This clonotype was detected once. A single base separates this from a much larger clone, so it may be a read error. The V and J genes are TRBV12-3 or TRBV12-4 and TRBJ1-5; D possibly corresponds to TRBD1 (6 bases). The CDR3 loop spans 14 amino acids. The CDR3 spells CASSSQGTNQPQRF. DNA of the CDR3: TGTGCCAGCAGTTCACAGGGTACCAATCAGCCCCAGCGTTTT.

This clonotype showed up just a few times. The chain is built from TRBV18 and TRBJ2-1, with D tentatively TRBD1 (7 bases). The length of the CDR3 is 15 residues. The germline V gene encodes CDR1 KGHSH and CDR2 LQKENI. Trimming left V 3 bases short and J 9 bases short, with 18 bases between. CDR3 DNA: TGTGCCAGCTCACCCGGGCAGGGGGGACTCGCTGAGCAGTTCTTC. As protein: CASSPGQGGLAEQFF.

This clonotype showed up just a few times. This rearrangement joins TRBV29-1 to TRBJ2-7, with 10 positions matching TRBD2. The ends lost 3 bases at V and 3 bases at J; junction bases unmatched: 2. The germline V gene has CDR1 SQVTM and CDR2 ANQGSEA. CDR3 length: 13 residues. CDR3 sequence: CSVEGTSVYEQYF. The CDR3 DNA reads TGCAGCGTTGAGGGGACTAGCGTCTACGAGCAGTACTTC.

Only a few counts were recorded for this clonotype. The chain is built from TRBV7-2 and TRBJ1-4; D not resolved. The CDR3 loop spans 15 amino acids. Per germline, CDR1 SGHTA and CDR2 FQGNSA. Trimming removed 1 base from V and 6 bases from J, with 12 bases in between. CDR3 protein: CASSLGGRSDEKLFF. Here the CDR3 DNA reads TGTGCCAGCAGCTTAGGAGGGAGGAGTGATGAAAAACTGTTTTTT.

This clonotype has at least ten counts. The chain combines TRBV7-2 with TRBJ2-5; 9 nucleotides line up with TRBD2. The V gene's germline CDR1 is SGHTA and CDR2 FQGNSA. CDR3 length: 14 amino acids. With V trimmed by 8 bases and J by 5 bases, 9 bases remained unmatched. CDR3 bases: TGTGCCAGCTCGACTAGCGGAGCAGTGGAGACCCAGTACTTC. Translation gives CASSTSGAVETQYF.

There are many counts of this clonotype. The rearrangement uses TRBV20-1 and TRBJ1-1; a weak D match, TRBD1 (6 bases). Germline V CDR1 and CDR2: DFQATT, SNEGSKA (reference sequence). V was clipped by 6 bases and J by 0 bases, with 14 bases between them. The length of the CDR3 is 14 residues. The CDR3 protein is CSASIRTVNTEAFF. The CDR3 DNA sequence: TGCAGTGCGAGCATTAGGACAGTGAACACTGAAGCTTTCTTT.

The CDR3 protein is CASTRISSYNEQFF. The CDR3 DNA follows: TGTGCCAGCACGAGGATCTCCTCCTACAATGAGCAGTTCTTC. The chain is built from TRBV2 and TRBJ2-1; D remains unclear. Trimming left V 7 bases short and J 0 bases short, with 10 bases between. Germline V gene sequence: CDR1 SNHLY, CDR2 FYNNEI. The CDR3 loop spans 14 amino acids.

This clonotype appeared many times. The V and J genes are TRBV10-2 and TRBJ2-1; 12 nucleotides align to TRBD1. CDR1 is WSHSY, CDR2 SAAADI, per germline. The J segment lost 2 bases and the V segment lost 2 bases, leaving 13 bases of the junction unmatched. The CDR3 runs 20 residues. The CDR3 here is CASSEAPGQGAIIPYNEQFF. CDR3 sequence (DNA): TGCGCCAGCAGTGAGGCCCCGGGACAGGGGGCGATTATCCCCTACAATGAGCAGTTCTTC.

The rearrangement links TRBV4-2 to TRBJ2-5; D is perhaps TRBD2 (6 bases). The CDR3 runs 16 residues. Germline values: CDR1 LGHNA, CDR2 YNFKEQ. V lost 1 base and J 4 bases, leaving 16 bases between the germline ends. In DNA form, the CDR3 reads TGTGCCAGCAGCCAAGGGGCGGCGGGGCGGGGAGAGACCCAGTACTTC. This gives the protein CASSQGAAGRGETQYF.

There are a few counts of this clonotype. V is TRBV29-1 and J is TRBJ2-7; D unclear. V lost 4 bases and J lost 4, with 14 bases in between. Germline V gene sequence: CDR1 SQVTM, CDR2 ANQGSEA. CDR3 length: 13 amino acids. CDR3 amino acids: CSVAPPGLYEQYF. The CDR3 nucleotides read TGCAGCGTTGCCCCTCCGGGTTTATACGAGCAGTACTTC.

Concerning this clonotype: A much larger clone differs from this one at a single base, so this may be a read error. The conserved phenylalanine or tryptophan is not found at the CDR3 terminus, so this likely reflects a read error. V usage is TRBV5-1 and J usage is TRBJ2-7; D might be TRBD1 (5 bases). Germline V CDR1 and CDR2: SGHRS, YFSETQ. With 0 bases removed from V and 2 bases from J, the gap between germline ends came to 9 bases. This CDR3 contains 14 residues. The DNA for the CDR3 is TGCGCCAGCAGCTTGGGACAGCTAACCTACGAGCAGTACCTC. It yields the protein CASSLGQLTYEQYL.

This clonotype was counted ten times or more. V and J are TRBV19 and TRBJ2-1; 10 positions agree with TRBD2. The CDR3 is 19 residues long. Germline CDR1 reads LNHDA; CDR2 reads SQIVND (reference sequence). Germline trimming cut 5 bases from V and 1 base from J; bases unmatched to any gene: 14. The chain's CDR3 is CASSPGQILAGGSYNEQFF. CDR3 DNA sequence: TGTGCCAGTAGTCCGGGACAGATCTTAGCGGGGGGATCCTACAATGAGCAGTTCTTC.

This clonotype was counted at least ten times. This chain uses TRBV6-5 with TRBJ2-6; 8 nucleotides agree with TRBD1. This CDR3 is 17 amino acids long. With 5 bases clipped from V and 1 base from J, the junction kept 7 bases outside the gene matches. Germline lookup yields CDR1 MNHEY and CDR2 SVGAGI. CDR3 region: CASSRDRWPSGANVLTF. CDR3 DNA sequence: TGTGCCAGCAGTAGGGACAGGTGGCCGTCTGGGGCCAACGTCCTGACTTTC.

The chain uses TRBV4-1 and TRBJ2-3, with D maybe TRBD2 (6 bases). The CDR3 runs 14 residues. Germline V CDR1 and CDR2: MGHRA, YSYEKL. The V end lost 2 bases, the J end lost 6 bases, and 12 bases lay between the germline ends. The CDR3 DNA sequence: TGCGCCAGCAGCCAAAGGGGAGGTGTGGATACGCAGTATTTT. Translated: CASSQRGGVDTQYF.

CDR3 in amino acids: CASSLGRALLDTQYF. The DNA for the CDR3 is TGTGCCAGCAGCTTAGGAAGGGCCCTGTTAGATACGCAGTATTTT. The gene calls are TRBV7-2 and TRBJ2-3; D gene ambiguous. The ends were cut back, 1 base at V and 5 bases at J, with 13 bases in the middle. This CDR3 region has 15 residues. CDR1 SGHTA and CDR2 FQGNSA come from the germline V gene.

This clonotype appeared a few times. The chain employs TRBV5-6 and TRBJ1-1, with a weak D call TRBD1 (6 bases). Germline CDR1 SGHDT, CDR2 YYEEEE. With 0 bases removed from V and 0 bases from J, the gap between germline ends came to 12 bases. The CDR3 runs 16 residues. The CDR3 reads CASSLGQGSLNTEAFF. CDR3 bases: TGTGCCAGCAGCTTGGGGCAGGGGAGCTTGAACACTGAAGCTTTCTTT.

In its sample, this clonotype was seen many times. The rearrangement uses TRBV12-3 or TRBV12-4 and TRBJ1-5, with D uncertain. The CDR3 is 13 residues long. Trimming cost V 6 bases and J 3 bases, with 9 bases left between them. CDR3 DNA sequence: TGTGCCAGCAGCCTACCAACCAATCAGCCCCAGCATTTT. It translates to CASSLPTNQPQHF.

This clonotype was seen many times. J is TRBJ2-7 and V is TRBV7-2; D is unclear. V lost 5 bases to trimming and J lost 7 bases, with 15 bases between them. The CDR3 is made up of 13 amino acids. Germline V gene data show CDR1 as SGHTA and CDR2 as FQGNSA. CDR3 protein: CASSPRPFEEQYF. The DNA for the CDR3 is TGTGCCAGCAGCCCCCGACCCTTCGAGGAGCAGTACTTC.

This clonotype was seen at least ten times. The J gene is TRBJ1-5, the V gene TRBV2; D is ambiguous. The CDR3 covers 13 residues. Between the trimmed V and J ends, which lost 4 bases and 3 bases, there was a span of 7 bases. In germline, CDR1 is SNHLY, CDR2 FYNNEI. The CDR3 reads CASSGRANQPQHF. The CDR3 DNA reads as TGTGCCAGCAGTGGTAGGGCCAATCAGCCCCAGCATTTT.

This clonotype has only a few counts. V and J are TRBV20-1 and TRBJ1-4; 10 nucleotides match TRBD1. Looked up from germline, CDR1 is DFQATT and CDR2 is SNEGSKA (reference sequence). The CDR3 spans 15 residues. V lost 5 bases, J lost 6 bases, and 9 bases stayed unmatched. CDR3 region: CSASIAGTGDEKLFF. The CDR3 coding sequence is TGCAGTGCTTCAATAGCCGGGACAGGGGATGAAAAACTGTTTTTT.

Many counts were recorded for this clonotype. The chain has TRBV12-3 or TRBV12-4 and TRBJ1-1; the D is unclear. Trimming removed 3 bases from V and 8 bases from J, with 19 bases in between. This CDR3 contains 15 residues. The CDR3 spells CASSFSGVSGSEAFF. As DNA, the CDR3 is TGTGCCAGCAGTTTCTCCGGGGTGTCGGGTTCGGAAGCTTTCTTT.

A few counts support this clonotype. The rearrangement joins TRBV3-1 to TRBJ1-5; no clear D. Germline values: CDR1 LGHDT, CDR2 YNNKEL (reference sequence). The CDR3 has 14 residues. V was cut by 1 base and J by 7 bases, with 11 bases left in between. CDR3 DNA: TGTGCCAGCAGCCAAGGGAGAGGGCGACAGCCCCAGCATTTT. Translating gives CASSQGRGRQPQHF.

This clonotype was observed at least ten times. This chain uses TRBV29-1 with TRBJ1-2; D is perhaps TRBD1 (5 bases). The CDR3 runs 13 residues. Germline V gives CDR1 SQVTM, CDR2 ANQGSEA. V gave up 0 bases and J gave up 4 bases, with 9 bases separating them. The CDR3 is CSVEDQGTYGYTF. The DNA for the CDR3 is TGCAGCGTTGAAGATCAAGGGACCTATGGCTACACCTTC. The entire variable domain, with the rest obtained from reference TRBV29-1 and TRBJ1-2, is as follows: SAVISQKPSRDICQRGTSLTIQCQVDSQVTMMFWYRQQPGQSLTLIATANQGSEATYESGFVIDKFPISRPNLTFSTLTVSNMSPEDSSIYLCSVEDQGTYGYTFGSGTRLTVV.

This clonotype was recorded at least ten times. The V and J genes are TRBV12-3 or TRBV12-4 and TRBJ1-3, with 7 bases fitting TRBD1. V lost 7 bases to trimming and J lost 6 bases; unmatched junction nucleotides: 9. The CDR3 has 14 amino acids. The CDR3 is CASTRGGSENTIYF. The CDR3 DNA reads as TGTGCCAGCACCCGAGGGGGCTCGGAAAACACCATATATTTT.